Following are 3 T cell receptor beta chains from one sample sequenced in a study of blood T cell repertoires in COVID-19. The table came from immunoSEQ multiplex PCR; TCRdb's copy has only in-frame clones and leaves some out. Here the sample spans 200,000 to 250,000 clones, approximately 81% being singletons. The sequenced material came from peripheral blood. The receptors originated from an elderly woman with COVID-19, enrolled during active disease.

The chain links TRBV29-1 to TRBJ2-3; 13 bases agree with TRBD2. V shed 6 bases and J 4 bases; nucleotides not matched to a gene: 13. Germline values: CDR1 SQVTM, CDR2 ANQGSEA. The CDR3 runs to 17 residues. The CDR3 DNA reads as TGCAGCGTCCGTCGGACTAGCGGGGGTATTCCCCCAGATACGCAGTATTTT. Translation: CSVRRTSGGIPPDTQYF.

This sequence joins TRBV2 and TRBJ2-7, with 10 bases identical to TRBD2. Germline CDR1 is SNHLY and CDR2 is FYNNEI. This CDR3 has 15 amino acids. The junction had 8 bases not matched to a gene; V was cut back by 7 bases and J by 2 bases. CDR3 bases: TGTGCCAGCAAGAAGGCGGGACTAGCGCCCTACGAGCAGTACGTC. It yields the protein CASKKAGLAPYEQYV.

The V gene is TRBV7-3, the J gene TRBJ2-2, with 7 bases matching TRBD1. The CDR3 contains 14 residues. The trim removed 6 bases at V and 1 base at J, leaving 2 bases unmatched. Per germline, CDR1 SGHTA and CDR2 FQGTGA. CDR3: CASSRDRNTGELFF. The CDR3 DNA follows: TGTGCCAGCAGTAGGGACAGGAACACCGGGGAGCTGTTTTTT.